This T cell receptor (beta chain) was retrieved from a study of blood T cell repertoires in COVID-19. Study-level background: T cells, B-cell-depleted T cells, or PBMCs provided the cDNA or gDNA that served as material.

In the authors' workflow: Amplification with reference gene primers provided the estimates of nucleated cell counts. Sequencing was performed with immunoSEQ multiplex PCR; in TCRdb, only in-frame clones are kept and a portion is missing. The V and J calls and clone size were taken over from that table, and D and trimming were inferred from the DNA. Of fewer than 100,000 clones in the sample, roughly 90% are singletons; the top ten hold approximately 0.74%. This CDR3 spans 15 amino acids. Germline-derived CDR1 and CDR2 are SGDLS and YYNGEE. The J segment lost 2 bases and the V segment lost 1 base, leaving 1 base of the junction unmatched.

The rearrangement joins TRBV9 to TRBJ2-3; 10 positions agree with TRBD2. This receptor was identified in a woman older than 75 with acute or convalescent COVID-19. The specimen was peripheral blood. Written as DNA, the CDR3 is TGTGCCAGCAGCGTAAGCGGGGGGGCCACAGATACGCAGTATTTT. It yields the protein CASSVSGGATDTQYF.